The clone carrying this T cell receptor beta chain was picked up a small number of times. Antigen: not known. This sample was taken from a study of blood T cells in healthy people across ages. Overall study findings and caveats: Calculation of diversity from one million T cells yielded estimates considered to be underestimates.

Alongside a J-beta primer mix, a sample-barcoded 5' primer served in a second PCR lasting about 7 to 12 cycles. TCRdb re-called the 5' RACE reads with MiXCR, one entry per CDR3 protein. The sample comprises roughly 1,800,000 distinct CDR3 sequences, roughly 49% of which are singletons, and about 2.1% rests with the top ten. The CDR3 covers 15 residues. J was trimmed by 3 bases and V by 5 bases; bases with no gene match: 6. Germline assignment: CDR1 SGHVS and CDR2 FNYEAQ. The V gene is TRBV7-6, the J gene TRBJ2-3, with 9 bases identical to TRBD1. The sequenced sample was blood. The sequence was collected from a woman in her forties in good health. This CDR3 is CASSMGQGVTDTQYF. DNA for the CDR3: TGTGCCAGCAGCATGGGACAGGGAGTTACAGATACGCAGTATTTT.